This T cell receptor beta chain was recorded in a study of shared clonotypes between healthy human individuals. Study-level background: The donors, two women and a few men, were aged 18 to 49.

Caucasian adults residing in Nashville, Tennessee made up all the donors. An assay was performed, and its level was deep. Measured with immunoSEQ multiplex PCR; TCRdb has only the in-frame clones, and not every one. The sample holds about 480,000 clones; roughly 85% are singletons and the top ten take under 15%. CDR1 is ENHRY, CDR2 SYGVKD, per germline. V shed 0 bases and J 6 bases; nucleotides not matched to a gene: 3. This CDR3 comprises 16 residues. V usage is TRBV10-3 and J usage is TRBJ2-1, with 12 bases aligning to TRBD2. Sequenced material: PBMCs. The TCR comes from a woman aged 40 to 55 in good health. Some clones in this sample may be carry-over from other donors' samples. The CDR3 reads CAISESTSGSTNEQFF. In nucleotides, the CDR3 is TGTGCCATCAGTGAGTCGACTAGCGGGAGTACCAATGAGCAGTTCTTC.